The rows below give T cell receptor beta chains drawn from one sample of a study of T cell responses to AZD1222 COVID-19 vaccine. Here immunoSEQ multiplex PCR was the method, and the copy in TCRdb shows in-frame clones only, minus some. Among more than 120,000 clones, roughly 90% were seen once, and the ten largest hold approximately 1.6%. The input for sequencing was peripheral blood, taken 28 days after the second AZD1222 dose. Receptors were obtained from an adult who received the AZD1222 COVID-19 vaccine. Both conserved end residues are part of each CDR3. The D gene is left open where the match is weak.

J gene	D gene	V gene	CDR3 protein
TRBJ2-5	NA	TRBV11-3	CASSQGGETQYF
TRBJ2-1	NA	TRBV5-1	CASSLAGPNEQFF
TRBJ1-2	NA	TRBV27	CASRWGSNYGYTF
TRBJ1-4	NA	TRBV6-1	CASSQGAAPTNEKLFF
TRBJ2-7	NA	TRBV7-9	CASSLPRGAGRYEQYF
TRBJ1-6	NA	TRBV6-6	CASSYRGGTYNSPLHF
TRBJ2-5	NA	TRBV5-1	CASSLAGPRGGETQYF
TRBJ1-5	TRBD1	TRBV5-5	CASSRWDRASNQPQHF
TRBJ1-2	TRBD1	TRBV5-4	CASSLDRDPRYTF
TRBJ2-1	NA	TRBV12-3/TRBV12-4	CASVGPAYNEQFF